A selection of T cell receptor beta chains follows, all from one sample in a study of monozygotic twins with inflammatory bowel disease. TCRdb re-called the 5' RACE reads; one entry per CDR3 protein, DNA not given. The sample table includes 140,000 to 150,000 distinct CDR3 sequences. Sequenced input: blood. Source of these receptors: a human donor with ulcerative colitis or Crohn's disease, or a healthy co-twin of an affected twin (not recorded which). Both conserved end residues are part of each CDR3. Fields, in order: J gene, V gene, CDR3 protein.

>TRBJ1-1|TRBV12-3/TRBV12-4
CASSPIRPGMNTEAFF
>TRBJ2-1|TRBV5-6
CASSSGLAGAYNEQFF
>TRBJ2-7|TRBV20-1
CSASPDGNTYEQYF
>TRBJ2-7|TRBV6-5
CASSQGGLEQYF
>TRBJ2-2|TRBV11-2
CASSPERTGNTGELFF
>TRBJ2-2|TRBV5-4
CASSGSTTGELFF
>TRBJ2-3|TRBV20-1
CSAGRPDTQYF
>TRBJ1-6|TRBV5-6
CASSTGIQGNYNSPLHF
>TRBJ2-7|TRBV5-1
CASSLRTADEQYF
>TRBJ1-6|TRBV18
CASSPQDSPPAYNSPLHF
>TRBJ2-1|TRBV7-3
CASSLTSGSYEQFF
>TRBJ1-1|TRBV3-1
CASISRGQDTEAFF
>TRBJ2-2|TRBV5-4
CASSPPEGPNTGELFF
>TRBJ2-5|TRBV7-2
CASSFNWGETQYF
>TRBJ2-4|TRBV20-1
CSARAPLSGTKNIQYF
>TRBJ1-4|TRBV28
CASSDRGRREKLFF
>TRBJ2-2|TRBV7-7
CASRNPRGKTGELFF
>TRBJ2-4|TRBV20-1
CSARDKGASAKNIQYF
>TRBJ2-1|TRBV18
CASSPPWESPYNEQFF
>TRBJ1-6|TRBV10-3
CAISPDSYNSPLHF
>TRBJ2-7|TRBV5-1
CASSLPQGYEQYF
>TRBJ2-1|TRBV7-9
CASSIPGLAGNEQFF
>TRBJ2-1|TRBV20-1
CSATSGTSYNEQFF
>TRBJ1-5|TRBV24-1
CATSDTPDGAGQPQHF
>TRBJ2-1|TRBV4-3
CASSQGTSGRHEQFF
>TRBJ2-7|TRBV4-1
CASSDRGNSYEQYF
>TRBJ1-1|TRBV9
CASSARLSNTEAFF
>TRBJ2-1|TRBV30
CAWESSNLYNEQFF
>TRBJ1-6|TRBV6-5
CASMVSYNSPLHF
>TRBJ2-4|TRBV2
CASTWLDIQYF